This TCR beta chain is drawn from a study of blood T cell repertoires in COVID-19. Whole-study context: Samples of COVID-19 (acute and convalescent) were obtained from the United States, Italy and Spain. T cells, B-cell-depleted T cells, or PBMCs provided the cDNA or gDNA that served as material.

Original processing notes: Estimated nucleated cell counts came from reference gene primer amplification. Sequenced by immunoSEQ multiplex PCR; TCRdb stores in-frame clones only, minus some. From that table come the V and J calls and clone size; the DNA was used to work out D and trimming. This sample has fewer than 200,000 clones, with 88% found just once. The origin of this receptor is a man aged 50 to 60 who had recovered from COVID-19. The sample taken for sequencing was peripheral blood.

The CDR3 sequence is CASRDRVDYGYTF. CDR3 DNA: TGTGCCAGTAGGGACAGGGTGGACTATGGCTACACCTTC. The chain couples TRBV19 to TRBJ1-2; 8 bases match TRBD1. The CDR3 runs to 13 residues. After removal of 6 bases from V and 3 bases from J, the junction contained 3 bases not matched to a gene. Germline CDR1 is LNHDA and CDR2 is SQIVND (reference sequence).